Below are 3 T cell receptor beta chains sequenced from a single sample in a study of T-cell memory formation after mild COVID-19. TCRdb re-analysed the 5' RACE reads in MiXCR, keeping a single row per CDR3 protein. Here the sample spans around 430,000 distinct CDR3 sequences, approximately 15% being singletons. Sequencing input: PBMCs or a T cell subset sorted from them (not recorded which). Receptors were obtained from a young man who had mild COVID-19 (a few samples of this study predate the infection). Cell type and time point are not known.

The chain has TRBV29-1 and TRBJ2-2, with no clear D. V lost 5 bases and J 5 bases, leaving 6 bases between the germline ends. The CDR3 is made up of 11 amino acids. Per germline, CDR1 SQVTM and CDR2 ANQGSEA. The CDR3 DNA is TGCAGCGTTATAGTTACCGGGGAGCTGTTTTTT. This translates into CSVIVTGELFF.

This clonotype was counted only a few times. This sequence joins TRBV5-1 and TRBJ2-3, with 9 bases that match TRBD2. Germline loops: CDR1 SGHRS, CDR2 YFSETQ. Trimming took 6 bases from V and 0 from J; bases not matched to a gene: 2. The CDR3 has 14 amino acids. The CDR3 loop is CASTSGESTDTQYF. Here the CDR3 DNA reads TGCGCCAGCACTAGCGGGGAAAGCACAGATACGCAGTATTTT. Supplemented by reference TRBV5-1 and TRBJ2-3, the full variable domain reads KAGVTQTPRYLIKTRGQQVTLSCSPISGHRSVSWYQQTPGQGLQFLFEYFSETQRNKGNFPGRFSGRQFSNSRSEMNVSTLELGDSALYLCASTSGESTDTQYFGPGTRLTVL.

V usage is TRBV4-1 and J usage is TRBJ2-7; D is unresolved. The V and J ends lost 1 base and 6 bases respectively, with 7 bases between them. The CDR3 runs to 12 residues. Germline CDR1 reads MGHRA; CDR2 reads YSYEKL. In DNA form, the CDR3 reads TGCGCCAGCAGCCAAGGACTGGGCGAGCAGTACTTC. Its translation: CASSQGLGEQYF.